This T cell receptor (beta chain) was observed in a study of T cells expressing NK-cell markers. Study-wide results and caveats: Also leading the CD3+CD56-NKG2C+ fraction in a handful of donors were these clonotypes.

Germline V lookup: CDR1 SGHRS, CDR2 YFSETQ. The CDR3 spans 19 residues. From its re-call of the 5' RACE reads, TCRdb lists each CDR3 protein once, without DNA. The sample spans about 460,000 distinct CDR3 sequences; the ten largest clones claim more than 1.4%. In regard to this clonotype: Its matching antigen is unknown.

The chain is built from TRBV5-1 and TRBJ2-7; with no DNA, the TCRdb D assignment of TRBD2 cannot be verified. This TCR was recovered from a woman aged 45-59 years in good health. Sequencing was carried out using blood T cells: a sorted CD56 or NKG2C T cell subset, CD4+ or CD8+ T cells, or bulk PBMC T cells (not recorded which). The chain's CDR3 is CASSFGRASGSHIAYEQYF.